These T cell receptor beta chains were read from a single sample in a study of cytomegalovirus exposure and HLA in healthy donors. The assay was immunoSEQ multiplex PCR, and TCRdb's table has in-frame clones only and misses some. Among around 150,000 clones listed, 70% to 85% were seen once. The sequenced sample was PBMCs. The source is a man aged 35 to 55 in good health and CMV-seronegative. CDR3s include the opening cysteine and the closing phenylalanine or tryptophan. Each record gives: J gene, D gene, V gene, CDR3 protein. D genes are given only for firm matches.

j_gene: TRBJ1-4
d_gene: NA
v_gene: TRBV7-9
CDR3aa: CASSLVTDNEKLFF

j_gene: TRBJ1-3
d_gene: NA
v_gene: TRBV4-2
CDR3aa: CASSQDSSGSSGNTIYF

j_gene: TRBJ2-5
d_gene: NA
v_gene: TRBV30
CDR3aa: CACSILSMETQYF

j_gene: TRBJ1-1
d_gene: NA
v_gene: TRBV27
CDR3aa: CASSLMGREQQAFF

j_gene: TRBJ2-7
d_gene: TRBD1
v_gene: TRBV6-1
CDR3aa: CASRPGQPSYEQYF

j_gene: TRBJ1-5
d_gene: TRBD1
v_gene: TRBV2
CDR3aa: CASTGTDNQPQHF

j_gene: TRBJ2-3
d_gene: NA
v_gene: TRBV11-2
CDR3aa: CASSLEGLTDTQYF

j_gene: TRBJ1-2
d_gene: NA
v_gene: TRBV29-1
CDR3aa: CSAPSSSSNGYTF

j_gene: TRBJ2-2
d_gene: TRBD2
v_gene: TRBV28
CDR3aa: CASGAGGLNTGELFF

j_gene: TRBJ2-3
d_gene: NA
v_gene: TRBV7-9
CDR3aa: CASSSRHFATQYF

j_gene: TRBJ2-4
d_gene: TRBD1
v_gene: TRBV11-2
CDR3aa: CASSLAPLGGAFQYF

j_gene: TRBJ2-4
d_gene: TRBD1
v_gene: TRBV6-1
CDR3aa: CASSERTGGQNIQYF

j_gene: TRBJ1-1
d_gene: NA
v_gene: TRBV28
CDR3aa: CASSLRPGNTEAFF

j_gene: TRBJ1-1
d_gene: NA
v_gene: TRBV6-5
CDR3aa: CASSERREAFF

j_gene: TRBJ2-5
d_gene: TRBD1
v_gene: TRBV7-9
CDR3aa: CSSSYSTGVETQYF

j_gene: TRBJ2-3
d_gene: NA
v_gene: TRBV4-3
CDR3aa: CASSHLGSRTDTQYF

j_gene: TRBJ2-1
d_gene: TRBD2
v_gene: TRBV27
CDR3aa: CASSPRLAGGPGEQFF

j_gene: TRBJ1-5
d_gene: NA
v_gene: TRBV30
CDR3aa: CAWSGGAGGGPQHF

j_gene: TRBJ2-7
d_gene: TRBD2
v_gene: TRBV27
CDR3aa: CASGAGWGYEQYF

j_gene: TRBJ1-4
d_gene: TRBD1
v_gene: TRBV4-2
CDR3aa: CASSQGTGQGVNEKLFF

j_gene: TRBJ2-1
d_gene: TRBD2
v_gene: TRBV19
CDR3aa: CASRNIAGGWNEQFF

j_gene: TRBJ2-3
d_gene: NA
v_gene: TRBV30
CDR3aa: CAWSTGYLADTQYF

j_gene: TRBJ2-7
d_gene: TRBD1
v_gene: TRBV6-5
CDR3aa: CASRIGTGSGYEQYF

j_gene: TRBJ2-3
d_gene: NA
v_gene: TRBV19
CDR3aa: CASRDNTDTQYF

j_gene: TRBJ1-6
d_gene: NA
v_gene: TRBV6-4
CDR3aa: CASSDDGNSPLHF

j_gene: TRBJ2-7
d_gene: TRBD1
v_gene: TRBV6-5
CDR3aa: CASRNRGIHEQYF

j_gene: TRBJ1-4
d_gene: TRBD1
v_gene: TRBV6-6
CDR3aa: CASRNYRGTNEKLFF

j_gene: TRBJ1-4
d_gene: TRBD1
v_gene: TRBV6-5
CDR3aa: CASSGQGLNEKLFF

j_gene: TRBJ2-3
d_gene: NA
v_gene: TRBV5-1
CDR3aa: CASWVGGLGTDTQYF

j_gene: TRBJ1-1
d_gene: NA
v_gene: TRBV14
CDR3aa: CASSQDLGALNTEAFF

j_gene: TRBJ1-2
d_gene: NA
v_gene: TRBV5-1
CDR3aa: CARERFSQITGGYTF

j_gene: TRBJ1-4
d_gene: NA
v_gene: TRBV6-5
CDR3aa: CASSPQQVTNEKLFF

j_gene: TRBJ1-2
d_gene: TRBD1
v_gene: TRBV5-1
CDR3aa: CASSPGQGYGYTF

j_gene: TRBJ1-5
d_gene: NA
v_gene: TRBV6-5
CDR3aa: CASSYSKGWPQHF

j_gene: TRBJ2-3
d_gene: NA
v_gene: TRBV7-9
CDR3aa: CASSRFPRGGTDTQYF

j_gene: TRBJ2-5
d_gene: NA
v_gene: TRBV5-4
CDR3aa: CASSLEVAREETQYF

j_gene: TRBJ2-7
d_gene: TRBD1
v_gene: TRBV11-3
CDR3aa: CASSPGGTGDYEQYF